These T cell receptor beta chains were read from a single sample in a study of cytomegalovirus exposure and HLA in healthy donors. Sequencing used immunoSEQ multiplex PCR; TCRdb keeps in-frame clones, though not all of them. Here the sample spans 97,000 or so clones, over 85% being singletons. Sample: PBMCs. These TCRs come from a woman aged 18-29 years in good health and CMV-seronegative. CDR3s include the opening cysteine and the closing phenylalanine or tryptophan. The D gene is left open where the match is weak. For some rows the clone size is stated as once, few or many, or as a class when expanded; others skip it.

v_gene: TRBV27; abundance: .; d_gene: TRBD2; j_gene: TRBJ2-1; CDR3aa: CASSSASGRRDEQFF; CDR3nt: TGTGCCAGCAGTTCCGCTAGCGGGAGACGTGATGAGCAGTTCTTC
v_gene: TRBV19; abundance: .; d_gene: TRBD1; j_gene: TRBJ1-5; CDR3aa: CASRDRGGYNQPQHF; CDR3nt: TGTGCCAGTAGGGACAGGGGTGGTTACAATCAGCCCCAGCATTTT
v_gene: TRBV11-2; abundance: .; d_gene: .; j_gene: TRBJ2-1; CDR3aa: CASSRASGNNEQFF; CDR3nt: TGTGCCAGCAGCCGGGCCTCGGGGAACAATGAGCAGTTCTTC
v_gene: TRBV18; abundance: once; d_gene: TRBD2; j_gene: TRBJ2-7; CDR3aa: CASSPRGLAGDEQYF; CDR3nt: TGTGCCAGCTCACCACGGGGACTAGCAGGAGACGAGCAGTACTTC
v_gene: TRBV5-8; abundance: once; d_gene: TRBD2; j_gene: TRBJ2-5; CDR3aa: CASSSPGGKATQYF; CDR3nt: TGTGCCAGCAGCTCCCCCGGGGGGAAAGCTACCCAGTACTTC
v_gene: TRBV9; abundance: .; d_gene: TRBD1; j_gene: TRBJ2-1; CDR3aa: CASSARQGGNEQFF; CDR3nt: TGTGCCAGCAGCGCCAGACAGGGGGGCAATGAGCAGTTCTTC
v_gene: TRBV14; abundance: .; d_gene: .; j_gene: TRBJ2-1; CDR3aa: CASSRSTLDNEQFF; CDR3nt: TGTGCCAGCAGCCGTAGCACCTTGGACAATGAGCAGTTCTTC
v_gene: TRBV21-1; abundance: .; d_gene: .; j_gene: TRBJ1-1; CDR3aa: CASSKTGSHTEAFF; CDR3nt: TGTGCCAGCAGCAAAACAGGGTCTCACACTGAAGCTTTCTTT
v_gene: TRBV6-6; abundance: .; d_gene: TRBD1; j_gene: TRBJ2-5; CDR3aa: CASSDTAGGRETQYF; CDR3nt: TGTGCCAGCAGCGACACGGCAGGGGGAAGGGAGACCCAGTACTTC
v_gene: TRBV6-5; abundance: .; d_gene: .; j_gene: TRBJ2-7; CDR3aa: CASSYSSWANYEQYF; CDR3nt: TGTGCCAGCAGTTACTCGAGTTGGGCTAACTACGAGCAGTACTTC
v_gene: TRBV7-2; abundance: .; d_gene: TRBD1; j_gene: TRBJ1-2; CDR3aa: CASSSPGTERFYGYTF; CDR3nt: TGTGCCAGCAGCTCGCCCGGGACAGAGCGCTTCTATGGCTACACCTTC
v_gene: TRBV9; abundance: .; d_gene: TRBD1; j_gene: TRBJ2-5; CDR3aa: CASSVEARGRRETQYF; CDR3nt: TGTGCCAGCAGCGTAGAGGCCAGGGGGCGCAGGGAGACCCAGTACTTC
v_gene: TRBV5-1; abundance: .; d_gene: TRBD1; j_gene: TRBJ1-5; CDR3aa: CASSPETGRGQPQHF; CDR3nt: TGCGCCAGCAGCCCGGAGACAGGGCGAGGGCAGCCCCAGCATTTT
v_gene: TRBV5-1; abundance: .; d_gene: .; j_gene: TRBJ2-3; CDR3aa: CASSLEQGRYDTQYF; CDR3nt: TGCGCCAGCAGCTTGGAGCAGGGGCGTTACGATACGCAGTATTTT
v_gene: TRBV4-1; abundance: .; d_gene: .; j_gene: TRBJ2-3; CDR3aa: CASSQSYGVPDTQYF; CDR3nt: TGCGCCAGCAGCCAATCGTACGGGGTTCCGGATACGCAGTATTTT